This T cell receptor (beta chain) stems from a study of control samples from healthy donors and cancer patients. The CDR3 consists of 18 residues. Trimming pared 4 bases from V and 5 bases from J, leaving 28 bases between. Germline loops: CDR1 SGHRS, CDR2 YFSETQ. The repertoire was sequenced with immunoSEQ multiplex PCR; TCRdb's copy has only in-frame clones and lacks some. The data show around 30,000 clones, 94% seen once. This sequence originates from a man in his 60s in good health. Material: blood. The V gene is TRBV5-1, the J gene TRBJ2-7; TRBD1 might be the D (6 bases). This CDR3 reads CASSLSVSGQGSMDEQYF. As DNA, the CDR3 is TGCGCCAGCAGCCTTTCAGTTAGTGGCCAGGGGAGTATGGACGAGCAGTACTTC.